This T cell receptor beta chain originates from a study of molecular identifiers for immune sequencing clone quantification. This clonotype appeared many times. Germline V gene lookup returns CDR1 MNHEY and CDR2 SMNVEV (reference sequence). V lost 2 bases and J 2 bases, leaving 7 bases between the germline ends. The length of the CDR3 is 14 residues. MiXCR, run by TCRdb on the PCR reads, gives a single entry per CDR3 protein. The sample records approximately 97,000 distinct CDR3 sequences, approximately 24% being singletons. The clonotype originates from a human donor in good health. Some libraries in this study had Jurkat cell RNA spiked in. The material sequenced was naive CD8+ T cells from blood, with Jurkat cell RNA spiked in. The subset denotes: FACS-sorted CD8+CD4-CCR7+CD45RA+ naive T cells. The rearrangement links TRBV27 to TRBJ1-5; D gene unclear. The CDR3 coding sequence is TGTGCCAGCAGTTTACCCCCCCGCAATCAGCCCCAGCATTTT. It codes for CASSLPPRNQPQHF.